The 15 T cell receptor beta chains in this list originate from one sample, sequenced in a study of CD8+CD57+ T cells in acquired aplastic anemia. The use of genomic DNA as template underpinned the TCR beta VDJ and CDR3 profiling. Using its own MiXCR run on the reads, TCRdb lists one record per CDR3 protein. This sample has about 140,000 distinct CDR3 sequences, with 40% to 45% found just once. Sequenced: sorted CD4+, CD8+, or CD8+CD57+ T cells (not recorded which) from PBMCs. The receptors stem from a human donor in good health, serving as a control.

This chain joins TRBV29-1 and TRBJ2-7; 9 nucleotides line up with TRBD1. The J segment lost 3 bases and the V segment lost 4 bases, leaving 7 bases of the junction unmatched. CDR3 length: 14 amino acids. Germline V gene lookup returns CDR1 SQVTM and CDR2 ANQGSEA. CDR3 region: CSVAGGQGDYEQYF. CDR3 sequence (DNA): TGCAGCGTTGCCGGGGGACAGGGAGACTACGAGCAGTACTTC.

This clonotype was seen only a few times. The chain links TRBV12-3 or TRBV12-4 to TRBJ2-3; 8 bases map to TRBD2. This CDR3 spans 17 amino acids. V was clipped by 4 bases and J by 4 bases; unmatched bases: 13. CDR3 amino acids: CASSSRGGTREADTQYF. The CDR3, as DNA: TGTGCCAGCAGTTCACGGGGGGGGACTAGAGAGGCAGATACGCAGTATTTT.

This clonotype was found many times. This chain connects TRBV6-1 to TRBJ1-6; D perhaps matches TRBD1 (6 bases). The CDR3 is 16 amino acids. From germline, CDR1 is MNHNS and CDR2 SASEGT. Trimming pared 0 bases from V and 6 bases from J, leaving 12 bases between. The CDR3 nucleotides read TGTGCCAGCAGTGAAGCGGGGGGGCGGCCTAATTCACCCCTCCACTTT. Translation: CASSEAGGRPNSPLHF.

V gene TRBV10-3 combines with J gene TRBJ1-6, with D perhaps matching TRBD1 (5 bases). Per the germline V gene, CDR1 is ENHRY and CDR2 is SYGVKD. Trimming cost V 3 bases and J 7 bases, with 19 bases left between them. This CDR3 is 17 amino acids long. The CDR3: CAISDVGPGLSNSPLHF. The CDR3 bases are TGTGCCATCAGTGATGTTGGGCCAGGGTTAAGCAATTCACCCCTCCACTTT.

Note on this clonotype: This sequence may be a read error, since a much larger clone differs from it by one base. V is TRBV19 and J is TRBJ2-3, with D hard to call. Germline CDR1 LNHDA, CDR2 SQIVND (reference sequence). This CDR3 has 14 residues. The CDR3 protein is CAGSMRTATDTQYF. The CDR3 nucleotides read TGTGCCGGTAGTATGCGGACGGCGACAGATACGCAGTATTTT.

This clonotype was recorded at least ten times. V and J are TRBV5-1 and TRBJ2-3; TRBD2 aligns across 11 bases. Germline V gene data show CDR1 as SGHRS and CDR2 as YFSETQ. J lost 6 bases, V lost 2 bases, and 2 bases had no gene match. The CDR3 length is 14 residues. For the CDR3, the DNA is TGCGCCAGCAGCTTCTCTAGCGGGGGGGATACGCAGTATTTT. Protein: CASSFSSGGDTQYF.

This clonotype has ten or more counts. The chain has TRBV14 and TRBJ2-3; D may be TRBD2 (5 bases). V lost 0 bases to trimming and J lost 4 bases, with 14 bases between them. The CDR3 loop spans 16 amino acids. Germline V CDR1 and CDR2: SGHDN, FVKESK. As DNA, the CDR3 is TGTGCCAGCAGCCAAGAGAGGGTCAGTCTGTCAGATACGCAGTATTTT. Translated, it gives CASSQERVSLSDTQYF. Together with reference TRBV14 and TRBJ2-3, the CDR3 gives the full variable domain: EAGVTQFPSHSVIEKGQTVTLRCDPISGHDNLYWYRRVMGKEIKFLLHFVKESKQDESGMPNNRFLAERTGGTYSTLKVQPAELEDSGVYFCASSQERVSLSDTQYFGPGTRLTVL.

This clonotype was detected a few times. The CDR3 spells CASSYSVRNTEAFF. CDR3 nucleotide sequence: TGTGCCAGCAGTTACTCTGTTAGGAACACTGAAGCTTTCTTT. The chain has TRBV6-2 or TRBV6-3 and TRBJ1-1; D is unresolved. The V gene's germline CDR1 is MNHEY and CDR2 SVGEGT. This CDR3 spans 14 amino acids. Trimming left V 0 bases short and J 1 base short, with 6 bases between.

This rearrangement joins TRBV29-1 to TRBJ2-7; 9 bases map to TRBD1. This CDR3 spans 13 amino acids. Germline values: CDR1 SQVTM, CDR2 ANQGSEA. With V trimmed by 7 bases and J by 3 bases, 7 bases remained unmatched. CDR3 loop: CSAQQGAGYEQYF. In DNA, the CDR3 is TGCAGCGCCCAACAGGGGGCCGGCTACGAGCAGTACTTC.

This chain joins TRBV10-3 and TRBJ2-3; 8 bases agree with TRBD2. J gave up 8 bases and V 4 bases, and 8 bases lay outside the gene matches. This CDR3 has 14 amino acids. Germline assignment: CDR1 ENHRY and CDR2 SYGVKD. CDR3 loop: CAISGSSGSSTQYF. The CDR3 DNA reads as TGTGCCATCAGTGGATCCAGCGGGAGTTCTACGCAGTATTTT.

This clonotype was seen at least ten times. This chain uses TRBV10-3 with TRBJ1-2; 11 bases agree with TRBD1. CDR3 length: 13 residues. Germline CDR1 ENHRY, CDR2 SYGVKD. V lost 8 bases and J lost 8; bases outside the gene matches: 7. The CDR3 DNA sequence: TGTGCCATCCGTGGACAGGGGGCGGGAGGCTACACCTTC. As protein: CAIRGQGAGGYTF.

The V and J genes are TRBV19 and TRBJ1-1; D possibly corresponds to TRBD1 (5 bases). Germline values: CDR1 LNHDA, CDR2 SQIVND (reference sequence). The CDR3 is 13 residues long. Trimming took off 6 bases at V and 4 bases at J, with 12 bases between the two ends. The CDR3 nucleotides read TGTGCCAGTAGCGTCGCAGGGCCCACTGAAGCTTTCTTT. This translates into CASSVAGPTEAFF.

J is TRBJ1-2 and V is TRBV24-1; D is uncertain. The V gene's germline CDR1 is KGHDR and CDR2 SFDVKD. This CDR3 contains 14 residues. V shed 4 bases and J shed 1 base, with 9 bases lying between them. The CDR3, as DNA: TGTGCCACCAGTGACCCGACTTATAACTATGGCTACACCTTC. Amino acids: CATSDPTYNYGYTF.

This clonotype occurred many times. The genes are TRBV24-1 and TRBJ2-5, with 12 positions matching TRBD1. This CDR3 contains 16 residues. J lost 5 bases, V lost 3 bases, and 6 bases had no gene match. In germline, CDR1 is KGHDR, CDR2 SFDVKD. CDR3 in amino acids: CATSDPRDRGLETQYF. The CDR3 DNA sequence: TGTGCCACCAGTGATCCCCGGGACAGGGGGCTCGAGACCCAGTACTTC.

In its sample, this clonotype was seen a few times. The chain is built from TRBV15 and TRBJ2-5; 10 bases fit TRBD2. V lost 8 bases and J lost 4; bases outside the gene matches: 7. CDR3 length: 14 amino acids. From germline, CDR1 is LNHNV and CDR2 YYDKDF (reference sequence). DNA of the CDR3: TGTGCCACCCGCCCCGGGACTAGCGCAGAGACCCAGTACTTC. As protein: CATRPGTSAETQYF.